This T cell receptor (beta chain) was observed in a study of cytomegalovirus exposure and HLA in healthy donors. The germline V gene encodes CDR1 SQVTM and CDR2 ANQGSEA. The CDR3 has 18 residues. After removal of 6 bases from V and 0 bases from J, the junction contained 11 bases not matched to a gene. This PCR relied on a set of 60 Vbeta primers and 13 Jbeta primers. Method: immunoSEQ multiplex PCR; TCRdb's copy keeps in-frame clones and lacks some. The table includes about 98,000 clones, about 80% detected once. This receptor was obtained from a man aged 18 to 29 in good health and CMV-seropositive. V usage is TRBV29-1 and J usage is TRBJ2-1, with 13 bases matching TRBD2. The source material was PBMCs. The CDR3 spells CSVQGLAGKKSSYNEQFF. The CDR3 DNA reads TGCAGCGTCCAGGGACTAGCGGGGAAAAAGAGCTCCTACAATGAGCAGTTCTTC.